One and the same sample provided the 23 T cell receptor beta chains below, sequenced in a study of CD8 T cells in Susac syndrome. cDNA came from around 0.54 to 1 ug RNA primed by random hexamers. Via MiXCR, TCRdb re-called the immunoSEQ multiplex PCR reads, giving one row per CDR3 protein. The repertoire consists of tens of thousands of distinct CDR3 sequences, with roughly 95% occurring once and the leading ten covering around 0.11%. The sample was CD4+ T cells from PBMCs. The origin of the receptors is a human donor with multiple sclerosis.

The genes are TRBV20-1 and TRBJ2-5; D may correspond to TRBD1 or TRBD2 (6 bases each). Germline values: CDR1 DFQATT, CDR2 SNEGSKA (reference sequence). The CDR3 is made up of 11 amino acids. V shed 6 bases and J shed 5 bases, with 10 bases lying between them. The CDR3 sequence is CSAGGGETQYF. The CDR3, as DNA: TGCAGTGCCGGAGGGGGGGAGACCCAGTACTTC.

In DNA form, the CDR3 reads TGCAGCGTTGAAGAAGCGGGGGAGTTCTTC. It encodes CSVEEAGEFF. The chain combines TRBV29-1 with TRBJ2-1; 8 nucleotides match TRBD2. Germline CDR1 reads SQVTM; CDR2 reads ANQGSEA. The CDR3 covers 10 residues. With V trimmed by 0 bases and J by 14 bases, 0 bases remained unmatched.

This chain links TRBV3-1 with TRBJ2-3; D is ambiguous. The ends were cut back, 1 base at V and 11 bases at J, with 10 bases in the middle. The CDR3 has 12 residues. CDR1 and CDR2 (germline): LGHDT, YNNKEL (reference sequence). CDR3 sequence (DNA): TGTGCCAGCAGCCAAGTTGATAGCTTGCAGTATTTT. Translation gives CASSQVDSLQYF.

CDR3: CASSFDGQSSGNTIYF. CDR3 nucleotides: TGTGCCAGCAGCTTCGATGGGCAGAGCTCTGGAAACACCATATATTTT. The chain combines TRBV11-3 with TRBJ1-3; D is unclear. This CDR3 comprises 16 residues. V lost 3 bases and J lost 0, with 12 bases in between. In germline, CDR1 is SGHNT, CDR2 YENEEA.

The chain employs TRBV29-1 and TRBJ1-1; D is perhaps TRBD1 (5 bases). Germline-derived CDR1 and CDR2 are SQVTM and ANQGSEA. This CDR3 has 14 amino acids. V was clipped by 5 bases and J by 4 bases, with 17 bases between them. The CDR3 protein is CSVSGVRGGTEAFF. In DNA form, the CDR3 reads TGCAGCGTTTCGGGGGTCCGGGGAGGCACTGAAGCTTTCTTT. Full variable domain (rest looked up from reference TRBV29-1 and TRBJ1-1): SAVISQKPSRDICQRGTSLTIQCQVDSQVTMMFWYRQQPGQSLTLIATANQGSEATYESGFVIDKFPISRPNLTFSTLTVSNMSPEDSSIYLCSVSGVRGGTEAFFGQGTRLTVV.

The chain combines TRBV20-1 with TRBJ1-3; no firm D call. The germline gives CDR1 DFQATT, CDR2 SNEGSKA (reference sequence). With 1 base removed from V and 1 base from J, the gap between germline ends came to 8 bases. The CDR3 has 14 residues. Written as DNA, the CDR3 is TGCAGTGCTAGAGTTTCGGAGTCTGGAAACACCATATATTTT. Protein: CSARVSESGNTIYF.

The gene calls are TRBV5-1 and TRBJ2-5, with 12 bases lining up with TRBD1. This CDR3 has 15 residues. Germline V gene sequence: CDR1 SGHRS, CDR2 YFSETQ. The V and J ends lost 4 bases and 5 bases, in that order; junction bases with no gene match: 6. CDR3 sequence (DNA): TGCGCCAGCAGCACTGGGGACAGGGGGCAGGAGACCCAGTACTTC. Amino acid sequence: CASSTGDRGQETQYF.

CDR3 protein: CASSFRDTAYYGYTF. The CDR3 DNA reads as TGTGCCAGCAGCTTCCGGGACACAGCTTACTATGGCTACACCTTC. V is TRBV9 and J is TRBJ1-2; maybe TRBD1 (6 bases). Between the trimmed V and J ends, which lost 4 bases and 3 bases, there was a span of 16 bases. The CDR3 is made up of 15 amino acids. Germline assignment: CDR1 SGDLS and CDR2 YYNGEE.

This chain links TRBV6-2 or TRBV6-3 with TRBJ2-1; D may correspond to TRBD1 or TRBD2 (5 bases each). The CDR3 has 14 residues. The V gene's germline CDR1 is MNHEY and CDR2 SVGEGT. V was trimmed by 2 bases and J by 4 bases, leaving 9 bases between them. CDR3: CASSYLGTYNEQFF. The CDR3, as DNA: TGTGCCAGCAGTTACCTTGGGACGTACAATGAGCAGTTCTTC.

The genes are TRBV5-1 and TRBJ2-5; D might be TRBD2 (5 bases). V lost 5 bases and J 4 bases, leaving 18 bases between the germline ends. The germline CDR1 and CDR2 sequences are SGHRS and YFSETQ. The CDR3 extends over 15 amino acids. CDR3 in amino acids: CASRPSGLEGETQYF. CDR3 nucleotides: TGCGCCAGCAGGCCGTCCGGACTTGAGGGAGAGACCCAGTACTTC.

This clonotype was counted only a few times. The genes are TRBV6-5 and TRBJ2-5; no definite D call. Trimming pared 2 bases from V and 5 bases from J, leaving 3 bases between. Germline V gives CDR1 MNHEY, CDR2 SVGAGI. There are 11 residues in the CDR3. The CDR3 sequence is CASSYGETQYF. CDR3 coding DNA: TGTGCCAGCAGTTACGGGGAGACCCAGTACTTC.

The gene calls are TRBV10-3 and TRBJ2-7; D uncertain. Trimming stripped 0 bases from V and 3 bases from J, with 12 bases between. Looked up from germline, CDR1 is ENHRY and CDR2 is SYGVKD. The CDR3 is made up of 15 amino acids. CDR3 nucleotides: TGTGCCATCAGTGAGTCTCAACTGATACGCTACGAGCAGTACTTC. It specifies CAISESQLIRYEQYF.

The chain recombines TRBV6-5 with TRBJ1-2, with a weak D call TRBD1 (5 bases). The CDR3 runs to 13 residues. V lost 0 bases to trimming and J lost 8 bases, with 10 bases between them. The germline CDR1 and CDR2 sequences are MNHEY and SVGAGI. The CDR3, as DNA: TGTGCCAGCAGTTACTCACGGGGCGGCGGCTACACCTTC. Protein product: CASSYSRGGGYTF.

The chain recombines TRBV18 with TRBJ2-5; D is uncertain. Germline CDR1 reads KGHSH; CDR2 reads LQKENI. The CDR3 is 17 amino acids. Trimming removed 2 bases from V and 6 bases from J, with 22 bases in between. DNA for the CDR3: TGTGCCAGCTCACCATCTACCTCCACCCGTAGTATGAAGACCCAGTACTTC. Its protein is CASSPSTSTRSMKTQYF.

The chain links TRBV20-1 to TRBJ1-5, with a weak D call TRBD1 (5 bases). V dropped 1 base and J dropped 6 bases, with 10 bases sitting between them. CDR1 and CDR2 (germline): DFQATT, SNEGSKA (reference sequence). CDR3 size: 13 residues. The CDR3: CSARVGGLQPQHF. For the CDR3, the DNA is TGCAGTGCTAGAGTGGGGGGACTTCAGCCCCAGCATTTT.

V is TRBV6-5 and J is TRBJ2-5; TRBD2 might be the D (5 bases). Trimming removed 5 bases at V and 5 bases at J, with 12 bases between. The CDR3 consists of 13 residues. CDR1 and CDR2 (germline): MNHEY, SVGAGI. Here the CDR3 DNA reads TGTGCCAGCAGTCGACACGGCGGGGAGACCCAGTACTTC. Its protein is CASSRHGGETQYF.

This rearrangement joins TRBV12-3 or TRBV12-4 to TRBJ1-5; D is perhaps TRBD1 (5 bases). The CDR3 loop spans 16 amino acids. Deletions cut 3 bases from V and 1 base from J, with 13 bases between. The CDR3 nucleotides read TGTGCCAGCAGTTTCTGGGACTTAGGGAGCAATCAGCCCCAGCATTTT. Encoded protein: CASSFWDLGSNQPQHF.

The V and J genes are TRBV7-2 and TRBJ2-2; D not resolved. Germline assignment: CDR1 SGHTA and CDR2 FQGNSA. The V and J ends lost 2 bases and 6 bases respectively, with 10 bases between them. The CDR3 consists of 14 residues. The CDR3 here is CASSLRQFPGELFF. The CDR3 nucleotides read TGTGCCAGCAGCTTACGGCAGTTCCCCGGGGAGCTGTTTTTT.

The chain joins TRBV3-1 to TRBJ2-1; the match to TRBD1 covers 7 bases. Germline V gene data show CDR1 as LGHDT and CDR2 as YNNKEL (reference sequence). With V trimmed by 4 bases and J by 3 bases, 3 bases remained unmatched. The CDR3 is 14 residues long. CDR3 protein: CASSRGQNYNEQFF. CDR3 nucleotides: TGTGCCAGCAGCCGGGGACAGAACTACAATGAGCAGTTCTTC.

The chain combines TRBV12-3 or TRBV12-4 with TRBJ1-6; 7 bases are a match to TRBD1. CDR3 length: 14 amino acids. The ends lost 7 bases at V and 9 bases at J; junction bases unmatched: 9. This chain's CDR3 is CASTTQGIRSPLHF. CDR3 coding DNA: TGTGCCAGCACCACACAGGGGATTCGTTCACCCCTCCACTTT.

The genes are TRBV2 and TRBJ1-6; possibly TRBD1 for D (6 bases). The CDR3 is made up of 13 amino acids. V was trimmed by 4 bases and J by 10 bases, leaving 11 bases between them. The germline V gene has CDR1 SNHLY and CDR2 FYNNEI. The CDR3 here is CASSGTEESPLHF. CDR3 DNA: TGTGCCAGCAGTGGGACAGAGGAGTCACCCCTCCACTTT.

This rearrangement joins TRBV20-1 to TRBJ2-3; tentative D call: TRBD1 (5 bases). CDR1 is DFQATT, CDR2 SNEGSKA, per germline (reference sequence). The V gene lost 0 bases and the J gene lost 7 bases, with 8 bases spanning the gap. There are 12 residues in the CDR3. This CDR3 is CSARDGANTQYF. DNA of the CDR3: TGCAGTGCTAGAGATGGGGCCAATACGCAGTATTTT.

The gene calls are TRBV6-5 and TRBJ2-5; D call uncertain. With 2 bases removed from V and 2 bases from J, the gap between germline ends came to 6 bases. This CDR3 is built from 13 residues. Germline loops: CDR1 MNHEY, CDR2 SVGAGI. The CDR3 nucleotides read TGTGCCAGCAGTTACCGCAGGCAAGAGACCCAGTACTTC. It specifies CASSYRRQETQYF.